A single sample is the source of the 15 T cell receptor beta chains below, sequenced in a study of blood T cell repertoires in COVID-19. TCRdb's copy holds only in-frame clones and misses some; the assay was immunoSEQ multiplex PCR. This table holds about 170,000 clones, around nine tenths found once. The sequencing input was PBMCs or T cells enriched from blood (not recorded which). The receptor source for this set is a woman younger than 35 who had recovered from COVID-19.

The chain uses TRBV27 and TRBJ2-5; D uncertain. The CDR3 covers 12 residues. The germline CDR1 and CDR2 sequences are MNHEY and SMNVEV (reference sequence). Trimming shortened V by 8 bases and J by 5 bases, and 12 bases separated the two germline ends. The CDR3 here is CASQDFGETQYF. CDR3 nucleotides: TGTGCCAGCCAAGACTTTGGCGAGACCCAGTACTTC.

The chain couples TRBV27 to TRBJ2-7; the match to TRBD1 covers 8 bases. The length of the CDR3 is 15 residues. Germline V lookup: CDR1 MNHEY, CDR2 SMNVEV (reference sequence). The J segment lost 1 base and the V segment lost 5 bases, leaving 7 bases of the junction unmatched. The CDR3 here is CASSPGQGISYEQYF. The CDR3 region has the DNA TGTGCCAGCAGTCCTGGACAGGGCATATCCTACGAGCAGTACTTC.

This chain connects TRBV27 to TRBJ2-7; TRBD2 matches at 9 bases. This CDR3 spans 17 amino acids. V shed 5 bases, J shed 1 base, and the junction held 12 bases outside the gene matches. The V gene's germline CDR1 is MNHEY and CDR2 SMNVEV (reference sequence). The CDR3 nucleotides read TGTGCCAGCAGTCCAGTAGCGGGAGATAGTGTTTCCTACGAGCAGTACTTC. This codes for CASSPVAGDSVSYEQYF.

The V and J genes are TRBV5-4 and TRBJ2-1; 8 bases line up with TRBD2. CDR1 and CDR2 from the germline V gene are SGHNT and YYREEE (reference sequence). This CDR3 is 16 amino acids long. J gave up 7 bases and V 0 bases, and 9 bases lay outside the gene matches. CDR3: CASSLAAGLGANEQFF. CDR3 in DNA: TGTGCCAGCAGCTTGGCCGCGGGACTAGGTGCGAATGAGCAGTTCTTC.

This chain uses TRBV9 with TRBJ2-7, with 11 nucleotides matching TRBD2. The CDR3 is made up of 15 amino acids. The V segment lost 1 base and the J segment 10 bases; nucleotides outside the gene matches: 10. Germline V gene lookup returns CDR1 SGDLS and CDR2 YYNGEE. CDR3 nucleotide sequence: TGTGCCAGCAGCGTAAGCGGACTGACTAGCGGGGTACAGTACTTC. It yields the protein CASSVSGLTSGVQYF.

This clone was recorded once. The rearrangement joins TRBV5-4 to TRBJ2-5; D remains ambiguous. V was cut by 4 bases and J by 0 bases, with 7 bases left in between. The V gene's germline CDR1 is SGHNT and CDR2 YYREEE (reference sequence). CDR3 size: 13 residues. The DNA for the CDR3 is TGTGCCAGCAGCCCCCGCGACCAAGAGACCCAGTACTTC. Translating it yields CASSPRDQETQYF.

The V gene is TRBV24-1, the J gene TRBJ2-1; D is unresolved. Germline CDR1 reads KGHDR; CDR2 reads SFDVKD. The CDR3 is 17 amino acids. With 0 bases removed from V and 0 bases from J, the gap between germline ends came to 11 bases. The CDR3 is CATSDLGLQDSYNEQFF. CDR3 sequence (DNA): TGTGCCACCAGTGATTTGGGCCTCCAGGACTCCTACAATGAGCAGTTCTTC.

The chain employs TRBV29-1 and TRBJ2-3; 8 bases align to TRBD1. With V trimmed by 7 bases and J by 4 bases, 7 bases remained unmatched. Germline V gene sequence: CDR1 SQVTM, CDR2 ANQGSEA. This CDR3 is built from 13 residues. The CDR3 DNA follows: TGCAGCGGGAGGCAGGGGGCTGCAGATACGCAGTATTTT. It encodes CSGRQGAADTQYF.

V and J are TRBV14 and TRBJ2-3; tentatively, D is TRBD1 (5 bases). This CDR3 contains 15 residues. In germline, CDR1 is SGHDN, CDR2 FVKESK. Trimming cost V 1 base and J 2 bases, with 10 bases left between them. CDR3 sequence: CASSQGQGFTDTQYF. The CDR3 nucleotides read TGTGCCAGCAGCCAAGGCCAGGGCTTCACAGATACGCAGTATTTT.

This clone has a single count. This chain joins TRBV19 and TRBJ1-5; maybe TRBD1 (6 bases). Looked up from germline, CDR1 is LNHDA and CDR2 is SQIVND (reference sequence). This CDR3 has 14 residues. The V gene lost 8 bases and the J gene lost 7 bases, with 18 bases spanning the gap. The CDR3 spells CASATGRGEQPQHF. CDR3 DNA: TGTGCCAGTGCCACCGGGAGGGGGGAGCAGCCCCAGCATTTT.

The chain employs TRBV18 and TRBJ2-1, with D possibly TRBD1 on 7 matching bases. Deletions cut 1 base from V and 5 bases from J, with 12 bases between. CDR3 size: 15 residues. Germline-derived CDR1 and CDR2 are KGHSH and LQKENI. CDR3 amino acids: CASSPLSRGDNEQFF. DNA of the CDR3: TGTGCCAGCTCACCACTCTCCAGGGGGGACAATGAGCAGTTCTTC. Variable domain in full (rest from reference TRBV18 and TRBJ2-1): NAGVMQNPRHLVRRRGQEARLRCSPMKGHSHVYWYRQLPEEGLKFMVYLQKENIIDESGMPKERFSAEFPKEGPSILRIQQVVRGDSAAYFCASSPLSRGDNEQFFGPGTRLTVL.

The chain couples TRBV6-2 or TRBV6-3 to TRBJ2-5; no clear D. Germline values: CDR1 MNHEY, CDR2 SVGEGT. V was cut by 6 bases and J by 0 bases, with 14 bases left in between. The CDR3 extends over 15 amino acids. The CDR3 coding sequence is TGTGCCAGCAGCCACCCGAGAGCGAACCAAGAGACCCAGTACTTC. Translating it yields CASSHPRANQETQYF.

The rearrangement uses TRBV15 and TRBJ2-2; tentatively, D is TRBD2 (7 bases). Trimming removed 0 bases from V and 1 base from J, with 15 bases in between. The V gene's germline CDR1 is LNHNV and CDR2 YYDKDF (reference sequence). This CDR3 comprises 18 residues. The CDR3, as DNA: TGTGCCACCAGCAGAGATCGTGGCGGGGGCGAGAACACCGGGGAGCTGTTTTTT. The encoded protein is CATSRDRGGGENTGELFF. Combining the CDR3 with reference TRBV15 and TRBJ2-2 gives the whole variable domain DAMVIQNPRYQVTQFGKPVTLSCSQTLNHNVMYWYQQKSSQAPKLLFHYYDKDFNNEADTPDNFQSRRPNTSFCFLDIRSPGLGDTAMYLCATSRDRGGGENTGELFFGEGSRLTVL.

The V call is TRBV27, the J call TRBJ2-3; the D is unclear. This CDR3 contains 15 residues. Germline V gene lookup returns CDR1 MNHEY and CDR2 SMNVEV (reference sequence). Trimming pared 6 bases from V and 0 bases from J, leaving 13 bases between. The CDR3 nucleotides read TGTGCCAGCAGAAAAACTCCCGCTAGCACAGATACGCAGTATTTT. Residues: CASRKTPASTDTQYF.

Details on this clone: Other DNA sequences in the sample encode the same CDR3. V usage is TRBV5-1 and J usage is TRBJ2-2; 9 bases map to TRBD1. Unmatched junction bases numbered 2, after V lost 2 bases and J lost 3 bases. The CDR3 is 15 amino acids. CDR1 and CDR2 from the germline V gene are SGHRS and YFSETQ. The CDR3 sequence: CASSLQGADTGELFF. CDR3 DNA: TGCGCCAGCAGCTTACAGGGGGCCGACACCGGGGAGCTGTTTTTT.